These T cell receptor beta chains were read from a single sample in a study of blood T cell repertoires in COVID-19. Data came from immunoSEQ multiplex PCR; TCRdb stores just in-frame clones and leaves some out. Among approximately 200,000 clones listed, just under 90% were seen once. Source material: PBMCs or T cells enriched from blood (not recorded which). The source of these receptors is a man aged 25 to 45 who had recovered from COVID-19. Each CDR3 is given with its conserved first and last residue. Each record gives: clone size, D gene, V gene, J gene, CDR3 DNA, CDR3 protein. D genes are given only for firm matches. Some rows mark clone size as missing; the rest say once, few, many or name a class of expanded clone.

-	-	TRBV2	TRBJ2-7	TGTGCCAGCAAGAGGCGGGTGCCTACCTACGAGCAGTACTTC	CASKRRVPTYEQYF
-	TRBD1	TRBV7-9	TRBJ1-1	TGTGCCAGCAGCTTAGTCGGGACAGGGGGAATTCGGAACACTGAAGCTTTCTTT	CASSLVGTGGIRNTEAFF
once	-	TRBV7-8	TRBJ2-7	TGTGCCAGCAGCCCACGGGACATCATGGGCGAGCAGTACTTC	CASSPRDIMGEQYF
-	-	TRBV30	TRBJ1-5	TGTGCCTGGAGTCAGGAGGACCAGCCCCAGCATTTT	CAWSQEDQPQHF
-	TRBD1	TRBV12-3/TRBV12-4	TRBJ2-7	TGTGCCAGCAGTTCACAGGGGGCCGAGCAGTACTTC	CASSSQGAEQYF
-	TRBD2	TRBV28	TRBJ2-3	TGTGCCAGCAGTTTCCTGCGGGAGGGGGCAGATACGCAGTATTTT	CASSFLREGADTQYF
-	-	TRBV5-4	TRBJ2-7	TGTGCCAGCAGCTTGAGGAGTATCCCCAGCTACGAGCAGTACTTC	CASSLRSIPSYEQYF
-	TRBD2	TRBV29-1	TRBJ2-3	TGCAGCGTCGCCCGAGGGACTAGCGGTGGGGATACGCAGTATTTT	CSVARGTSGGDTQYF
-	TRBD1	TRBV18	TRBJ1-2	TGTGCCAGCTCACCCACTTCCGGGGACAGGGCCACCCAAAGAAATGGCTACACCTTC	CASSPTSGDRATQRNGYTF
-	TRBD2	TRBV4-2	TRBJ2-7	TGTGCCAGCAGCCATCCCTTGGTTGGGGGGGGCTACGAGCAGTACTTC	CASSHPLVGGGYEQYF
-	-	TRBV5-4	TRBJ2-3	TGTGCCAGCAGCTTGAGGACATTCACAGATACGCAGTATTTT	CASSLRTFTDTQYF
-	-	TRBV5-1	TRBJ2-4	TGCGCCAGCAGCTTGGACAGGGAGGGTAGCATTCAGTACTTC	CASSLDREGSIQYF
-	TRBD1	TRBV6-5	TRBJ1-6	TGTGCCAGCAGTCCAGACAGGGGAAATTCACCCCTCCACTTT	CASSPDRGNSPLHF
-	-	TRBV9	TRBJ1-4	TGTGCCAGCAGCGTCAGTACGGAGAATGAAAAACTGTTTTTT	CASSVSTENEKLFF
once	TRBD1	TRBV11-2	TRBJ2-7	TGTGCCAGCAGCTTAGCAGGGGGTAACGAGCAGTACTTC	CASSLAGGNEQYF